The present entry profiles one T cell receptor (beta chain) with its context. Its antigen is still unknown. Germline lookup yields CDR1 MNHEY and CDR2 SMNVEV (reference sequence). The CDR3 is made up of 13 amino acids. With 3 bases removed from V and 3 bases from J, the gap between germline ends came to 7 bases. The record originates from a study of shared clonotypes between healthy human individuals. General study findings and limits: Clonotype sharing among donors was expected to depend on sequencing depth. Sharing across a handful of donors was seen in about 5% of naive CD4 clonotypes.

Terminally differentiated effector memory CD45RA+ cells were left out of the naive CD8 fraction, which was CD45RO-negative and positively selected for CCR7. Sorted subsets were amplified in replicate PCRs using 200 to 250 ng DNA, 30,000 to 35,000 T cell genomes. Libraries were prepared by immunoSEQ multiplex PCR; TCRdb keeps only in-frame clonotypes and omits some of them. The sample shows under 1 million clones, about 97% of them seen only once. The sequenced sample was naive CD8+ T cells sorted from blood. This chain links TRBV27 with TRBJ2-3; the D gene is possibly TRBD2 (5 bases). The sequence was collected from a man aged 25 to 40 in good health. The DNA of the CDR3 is TGTGCCAGCAGTTTTGGGGAGACAGATACGCAGTATTTT. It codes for CASSFGETDTQYF.